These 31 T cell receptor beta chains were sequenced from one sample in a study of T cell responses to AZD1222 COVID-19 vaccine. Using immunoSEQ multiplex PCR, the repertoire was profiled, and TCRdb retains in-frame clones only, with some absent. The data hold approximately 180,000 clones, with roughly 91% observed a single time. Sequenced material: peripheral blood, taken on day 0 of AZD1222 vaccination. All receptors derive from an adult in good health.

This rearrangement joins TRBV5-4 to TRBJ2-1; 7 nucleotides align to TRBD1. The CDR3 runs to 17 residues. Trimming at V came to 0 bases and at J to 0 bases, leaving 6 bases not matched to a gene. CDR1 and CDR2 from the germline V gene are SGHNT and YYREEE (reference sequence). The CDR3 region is CASSLERGRGSYNEQFF. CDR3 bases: TGTGCCAGCAGCTTGGAAAGGGGGCGCGGCTCCTACAATGAGCAGTTCTTC. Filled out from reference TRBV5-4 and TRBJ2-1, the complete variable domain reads ETGVTQSPTHLIKTRGQQVTLRCSSQSGHNTVSWYQQALGQGPQFIFQYYREEENGRGNFPPRFSGLQFPNYSSELNVNALELDDSALYLCASSLERGRGSYNEQFFGPGTRLTVL.

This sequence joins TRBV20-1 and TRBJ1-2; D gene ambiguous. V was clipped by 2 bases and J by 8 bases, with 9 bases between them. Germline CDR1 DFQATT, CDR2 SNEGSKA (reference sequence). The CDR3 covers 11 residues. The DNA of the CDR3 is TGCAGTGCTAGATTGGGTAACGGCTACACCTTC. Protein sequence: CSARLGNGYTF.

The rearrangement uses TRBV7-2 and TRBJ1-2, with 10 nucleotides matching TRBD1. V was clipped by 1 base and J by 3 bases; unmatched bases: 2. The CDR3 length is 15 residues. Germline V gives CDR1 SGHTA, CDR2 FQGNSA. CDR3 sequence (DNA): TGTGCCAGCAGCTTAGGAGGACAGGGGGACTATGGCTACACCTTC. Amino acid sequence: CASSLGGQGDYGYTF. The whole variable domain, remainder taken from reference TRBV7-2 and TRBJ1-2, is GAGVSQSPSNKVTEKGKDVELRCDPISGHTALYWYRQSLGQGLEFLIYFQGNSAPDKSGLPSDRFSAERTGGSVSTLTIQRTQQEDSAVYLCASSLGGQGDYGYTFGSGTRLTVV.

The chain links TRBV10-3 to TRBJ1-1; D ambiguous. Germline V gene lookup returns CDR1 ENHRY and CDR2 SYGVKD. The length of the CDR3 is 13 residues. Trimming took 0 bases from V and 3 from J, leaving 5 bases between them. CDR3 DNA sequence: TGTGCCATCAGTGAGTCCGGGTACACTGAAGCTTTCTTT. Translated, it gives CAISESGYTEAFF.

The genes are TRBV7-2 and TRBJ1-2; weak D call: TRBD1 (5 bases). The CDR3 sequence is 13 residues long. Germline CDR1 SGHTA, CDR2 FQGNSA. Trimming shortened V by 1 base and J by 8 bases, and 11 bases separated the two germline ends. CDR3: CASSLDGGRGYTF. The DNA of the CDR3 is TGTGCCAGCAGCTTAGACGGGGGACGGGGCTACACCTTC.

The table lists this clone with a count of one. The CDR3 sequence: CASSRGGSSTDTQYF. In DNA form, the CDR3 reads TGCGCCAGCAGCCGCGGGGGATCTAGCACAGATACGCAGTATTTT. The V call is TRBV5-1, the J call TRBJ2-3; 7 positions agree with TRBD2. V was clipped by 4 bases and J by 0 bases; unmatched bases: 5. CDR1 SGHRS and CDR2 YFSETQ come from the germline V gene. This CDR3 is built from 15 residues.

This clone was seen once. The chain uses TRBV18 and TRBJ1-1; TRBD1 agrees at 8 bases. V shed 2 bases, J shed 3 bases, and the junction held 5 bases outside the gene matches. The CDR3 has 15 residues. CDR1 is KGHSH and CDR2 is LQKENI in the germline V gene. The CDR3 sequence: CASSPITGQDTEAFF. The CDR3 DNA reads TGTGCCAGCTCACCAATAACGGGACAGGACACTGAAGCTTTCTTT.

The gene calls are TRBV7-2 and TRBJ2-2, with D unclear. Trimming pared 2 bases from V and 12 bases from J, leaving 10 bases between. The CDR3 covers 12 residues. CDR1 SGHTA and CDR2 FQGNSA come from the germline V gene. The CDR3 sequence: CASSLSRPQLFF. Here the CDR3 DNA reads TGTGCCAGCAGCTTATCCCGGCCGCAGCTGTTTTTT.

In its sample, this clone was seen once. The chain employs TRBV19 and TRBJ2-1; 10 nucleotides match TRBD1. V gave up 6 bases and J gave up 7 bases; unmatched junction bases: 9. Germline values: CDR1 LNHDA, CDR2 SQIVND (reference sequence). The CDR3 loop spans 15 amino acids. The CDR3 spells CASRGPGQGRNEQFF. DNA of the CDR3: TGTGCCAGTAGGGGGCCGGGACAGGGGAGGAATGAGCAGTTCTTC.

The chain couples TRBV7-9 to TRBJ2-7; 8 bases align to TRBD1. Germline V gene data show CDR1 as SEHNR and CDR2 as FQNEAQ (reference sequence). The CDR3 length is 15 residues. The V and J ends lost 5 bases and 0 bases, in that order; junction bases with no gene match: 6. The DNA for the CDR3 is TGTGCCAGCAGCCTAAACAGGGGGAGCTCCTACGAGCAGTACTTC. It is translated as CASSLNRGSSYEQYF.

The CDR3 DNA reads as TGCGCCAGCAGCTTGGAGACAGGGGGAGAGACCCAGTACTTC. Translated: CASSLETGGETQYF. The chain joins TRBV5-1 to TRBJ2-5, with 9 bases aligning to TRBD1. CDR3 length equals 14 residues. Trimming cost V 0 bases and J 4 bases; bases outside gene matches: 1. Germline V gives CDR1 SGHRS, CDR2 YFSETQ.

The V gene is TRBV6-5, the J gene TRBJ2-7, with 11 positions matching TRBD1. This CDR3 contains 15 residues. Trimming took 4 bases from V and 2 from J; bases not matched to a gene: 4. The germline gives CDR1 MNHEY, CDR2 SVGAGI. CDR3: CASSFADRGPYEQYF. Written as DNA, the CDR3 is TGTGCCAGCAGTTTCGCGGACAGGGGGCCCTACGAGCAGTACTTC.

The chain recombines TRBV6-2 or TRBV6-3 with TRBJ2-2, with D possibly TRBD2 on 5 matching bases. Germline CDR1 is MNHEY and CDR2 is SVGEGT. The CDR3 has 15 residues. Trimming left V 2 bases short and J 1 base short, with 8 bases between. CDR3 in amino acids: CASSYRAENTGELFF. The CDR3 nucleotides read TGTGCCAGCAGTTACCGAGCGGAGAACACCGGGGAGCTGTTTTTT.

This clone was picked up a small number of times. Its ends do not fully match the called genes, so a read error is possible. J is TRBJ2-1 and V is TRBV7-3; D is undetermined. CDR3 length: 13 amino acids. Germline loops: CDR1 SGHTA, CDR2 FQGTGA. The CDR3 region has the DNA TGTGCCAGCAGCTTAGTCTCCGACAATGAGCAGTTCTTC. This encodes CASSLVSDNEQFF.

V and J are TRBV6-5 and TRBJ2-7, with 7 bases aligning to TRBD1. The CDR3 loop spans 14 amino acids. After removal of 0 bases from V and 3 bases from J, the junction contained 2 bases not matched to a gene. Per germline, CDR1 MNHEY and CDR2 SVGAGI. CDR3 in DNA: TGTGCCAGCAGTTACTCTAGGACAGGCTACGAGCAGTACTTC. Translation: CASSYSRTGYEQYF.

CDR3 region: CASSGPRRGGRGENEQFF. CDR3 nucleotide sequence: TGTGCCAGCAGTGGCCCGCGGCGGGGGGGGCGAGGTGAAAATGAGCAGTTCTTC. V usage is TRBV6-2 or TRBV6-3 and J usage is TRBJ2-1; 9 bases agree with TRBD2. The V gene's germline CDR1 is MNHEY and CDR2 SVGEGT. The J segment lost 7 bases and the V segment lost 5 bases, leaving 18 bases of the junction unmatched. The CDR3 has 18 amino acids.

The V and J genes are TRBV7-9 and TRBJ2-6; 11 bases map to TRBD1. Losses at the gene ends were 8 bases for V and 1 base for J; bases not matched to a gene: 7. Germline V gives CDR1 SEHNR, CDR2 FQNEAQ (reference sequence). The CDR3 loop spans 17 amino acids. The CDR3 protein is CASSPWDRGSGANVLTF. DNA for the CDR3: TGTGCCAGCTCTCCTTGGGACAGGGGGTCTGGGGCCAACGTCCTGACTTTC.

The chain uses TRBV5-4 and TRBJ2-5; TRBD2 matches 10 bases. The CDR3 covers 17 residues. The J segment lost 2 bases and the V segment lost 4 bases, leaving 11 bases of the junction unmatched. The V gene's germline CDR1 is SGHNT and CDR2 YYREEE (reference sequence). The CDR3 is CASSPGLATAAQETQYF. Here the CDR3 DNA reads TGTGCCAGCAGCCCGGGACTAGCGACGGCTGCTCAAGAGACCCAGTACTTC.

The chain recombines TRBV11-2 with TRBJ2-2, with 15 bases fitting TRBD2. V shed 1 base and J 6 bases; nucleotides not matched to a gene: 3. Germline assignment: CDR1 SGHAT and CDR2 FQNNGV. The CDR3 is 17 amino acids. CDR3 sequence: CASSLAGLAGGAGELFF. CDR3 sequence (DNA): TGTGCCAGCAGCTTAGCGGGACTAGCGGGGGGCGCCGGGGAGCTGTTTTTT.

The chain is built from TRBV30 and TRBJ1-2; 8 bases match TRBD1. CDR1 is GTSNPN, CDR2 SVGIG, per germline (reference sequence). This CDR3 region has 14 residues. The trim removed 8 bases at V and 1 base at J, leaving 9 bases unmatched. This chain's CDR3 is CAGKGQGFNYGYTF. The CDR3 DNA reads TGTGCCGGGAAAGGACAGGGATTTAACTATGGCTACACCTTC.

CDR3 residues: CASRRTGGNYGYTF. Here the CDR3 DNA reads TGTGCCAGCAGACGGACAGGGGGAAACTATGGCTACACCTTC. The V gene is TRBV6-4, the J gene TRBJ1-2, with 10 bases lining up with TRBD1. This CDR3 has 14 amino acids. The V gene's germline CDR1 is MRHNA and CDR2 SNTAGT. The J segment lost 2 bases and the V segment lost 6 bases, leaving 3 bases of the junction unmatched.

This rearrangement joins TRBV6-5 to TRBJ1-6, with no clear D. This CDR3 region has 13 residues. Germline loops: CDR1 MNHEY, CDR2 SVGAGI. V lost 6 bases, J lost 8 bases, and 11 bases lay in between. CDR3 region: CASRKGGDSPLHF. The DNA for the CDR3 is TGTGCCAGCAGAAAAGGTGGAGATTCACCCCTCCACTTT.

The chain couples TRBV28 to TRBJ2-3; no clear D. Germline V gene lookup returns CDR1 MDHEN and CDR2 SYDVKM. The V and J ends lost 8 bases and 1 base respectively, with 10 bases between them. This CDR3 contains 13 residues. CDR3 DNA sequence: TGTGCCAGCGGATATACACGCACAGATACGCAGTATTTT. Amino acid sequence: CASGYTRTDTQYF.

The CDR3 nucleotides read TGTGCCAGCAGTGATAATAGCAATCAGCCCCAGCATTTT. Protein product: CASSDNSNQPQHF. This chain uses TRBV25-1 with TRBJ1-5; no definite D call. The length of the CDR3 is 13 residues. Germline loops: CDR1 MGHDK, CDR2 SYGVNS. Trimming pared 3 bases from V and 0 bases from J, leaving 3 bases between.

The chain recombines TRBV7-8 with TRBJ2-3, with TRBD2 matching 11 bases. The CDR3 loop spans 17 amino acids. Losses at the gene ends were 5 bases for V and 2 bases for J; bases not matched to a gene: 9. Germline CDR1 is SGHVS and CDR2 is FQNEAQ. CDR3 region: CASSPRTSGGSTDTQYF. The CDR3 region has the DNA TGTGCCAGCAGCCCGCGAACTAGCGGGGGATCCACAGATACGCAGTATTTT.

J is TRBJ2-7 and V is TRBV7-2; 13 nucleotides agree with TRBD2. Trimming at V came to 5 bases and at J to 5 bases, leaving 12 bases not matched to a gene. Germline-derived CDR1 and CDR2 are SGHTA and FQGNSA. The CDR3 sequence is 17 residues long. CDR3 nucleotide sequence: TGTGCCAGCAGCCCGGGGACTAGCGGGATTATGATCCACGAGCAGTACTTC. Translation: CASSPGTSGIMIHEQYF.

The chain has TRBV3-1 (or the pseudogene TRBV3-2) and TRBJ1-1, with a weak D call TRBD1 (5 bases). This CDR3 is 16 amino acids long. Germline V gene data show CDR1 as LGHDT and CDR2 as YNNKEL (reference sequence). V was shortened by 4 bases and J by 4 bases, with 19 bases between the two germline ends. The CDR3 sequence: CASSPGTPGKSTEAFF. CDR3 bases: TGTGCCAGCAGCCCTGGGACCCCCGGTAAAAGCACTGAAGCTTTCTTT.

CDR3 DNA sequence: TGTGCCAGCACTTGGAAGGGGGCTTTAGATTCACCCCTCCACTTT. Its protein product is CASTWKGALDSPLHF. This chain connects TRBV6-5 to TRBJ1-6; 7 bases align to TRBD1. The CDR3 is 15 amino acids. Germline CDR1 is MNHEY and CDR2 is SVGAGI. V trimming: 7 bases; J trimming: 8 bases; junction bases outside the gene matches: 11.

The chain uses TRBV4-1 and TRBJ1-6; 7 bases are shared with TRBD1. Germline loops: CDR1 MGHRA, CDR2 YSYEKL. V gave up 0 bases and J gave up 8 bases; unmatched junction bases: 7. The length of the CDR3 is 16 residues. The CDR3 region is CASSQDGGTEYSPLHF. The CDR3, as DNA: TGCGCCAGCAGCCAAGATGGTGGGACAGAGTATTCACCCCTCCACTTT.

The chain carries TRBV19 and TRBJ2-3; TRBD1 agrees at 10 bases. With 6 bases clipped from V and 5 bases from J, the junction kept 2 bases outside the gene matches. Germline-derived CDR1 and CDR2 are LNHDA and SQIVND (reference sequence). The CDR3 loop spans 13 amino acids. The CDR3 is CASSRDRGDTQYF. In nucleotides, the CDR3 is TGTGCCAGTAGCAGGGACAGGGGAGATACGCAGTATTTT.

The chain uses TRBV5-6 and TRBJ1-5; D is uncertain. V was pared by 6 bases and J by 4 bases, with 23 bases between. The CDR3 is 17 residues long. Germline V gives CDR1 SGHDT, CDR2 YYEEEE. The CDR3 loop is CASTERPLGVLNQPQHF. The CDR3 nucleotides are TGTGCCAGCACGGAACGCCCGCTTGGTGTGTTAAATCAGCCCCAGCATTTT. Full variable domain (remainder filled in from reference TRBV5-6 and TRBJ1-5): DAGVTQSPTHLIKTRGQQVTLRCSPKSGHDTVSWYQQALGQGPQFIFQYYEEEERQRGNFPDRFSGHQFPNYSSELNVNALLLGDSALYLCASTERPLGVLNQPQHFGDGTRLSIL.